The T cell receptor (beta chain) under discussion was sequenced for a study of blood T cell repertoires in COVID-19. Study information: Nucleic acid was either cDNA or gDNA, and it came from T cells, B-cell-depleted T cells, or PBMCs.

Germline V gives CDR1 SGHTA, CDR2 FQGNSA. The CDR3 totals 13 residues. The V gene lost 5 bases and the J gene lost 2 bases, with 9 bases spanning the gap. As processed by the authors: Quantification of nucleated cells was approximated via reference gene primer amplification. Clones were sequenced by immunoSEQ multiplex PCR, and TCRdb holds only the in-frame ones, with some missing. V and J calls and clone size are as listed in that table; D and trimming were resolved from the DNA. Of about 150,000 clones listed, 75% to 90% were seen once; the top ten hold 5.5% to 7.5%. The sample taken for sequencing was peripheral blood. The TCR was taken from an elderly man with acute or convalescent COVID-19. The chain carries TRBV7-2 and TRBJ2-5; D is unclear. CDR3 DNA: TGTGCCAGCAGCCCTCGGCGGCAAGAGACCCAGTACTTC. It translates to CASSPRRQETQYF.